Described below is a single TCR beta chain sequence and its context. This specimen comes from a study of CXCR3-negative and CXCR3-positive naive CD8 T cells. 5' RACE with UMI labels generated the TRB cDNA libraries. One entry per CDR3 protein, without DNA, is what TCRdb gives after re-calling the 5' RACE reads. This table lists some 8,000 distinct CDR3 sequences. Germline V CDR1 and CDR2: MNHEY, SVGEGT. This CDR3 is 18 amino acids long. Input material: naive CXCR3- CD8+ T cells from blood. Subset here: CD45RO-CCR7+CD27+CD95- naive CD8+ T cells lacking CXCR3 (TNR3-). J is TRBJ2-1 and V is TRBV6-2 or TRBV6-3; TCRdb proposes TRBD2, but this gene call is untestable without DNA. The TCR originated in a human donor in good health. Some clones in this sample may be carry-over from other donors' samples. The CDR3 spells CASSYILAGGSSYNEQFF.